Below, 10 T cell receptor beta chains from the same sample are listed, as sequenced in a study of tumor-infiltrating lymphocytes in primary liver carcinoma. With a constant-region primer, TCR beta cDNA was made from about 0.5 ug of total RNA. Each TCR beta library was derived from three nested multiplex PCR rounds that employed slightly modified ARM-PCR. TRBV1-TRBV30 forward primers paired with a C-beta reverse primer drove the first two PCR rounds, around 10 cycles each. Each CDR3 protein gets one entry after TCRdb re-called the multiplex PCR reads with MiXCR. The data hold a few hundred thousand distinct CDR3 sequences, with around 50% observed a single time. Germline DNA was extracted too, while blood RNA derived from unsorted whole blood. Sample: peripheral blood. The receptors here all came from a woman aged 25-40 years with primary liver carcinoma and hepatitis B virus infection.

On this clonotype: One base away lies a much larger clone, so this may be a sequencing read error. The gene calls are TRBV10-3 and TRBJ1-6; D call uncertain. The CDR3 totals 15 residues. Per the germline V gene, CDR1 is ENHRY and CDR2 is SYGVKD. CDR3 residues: CAISERGSFNLPLHF. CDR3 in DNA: TGTGCCATCAGTGAGCGAGGGTCCTTTAATTTACCCCTCCACTTT.

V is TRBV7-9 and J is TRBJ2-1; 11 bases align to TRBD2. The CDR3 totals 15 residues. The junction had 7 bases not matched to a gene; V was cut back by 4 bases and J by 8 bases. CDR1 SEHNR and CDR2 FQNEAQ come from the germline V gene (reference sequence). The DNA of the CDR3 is TGTGCCAGCAGCTCCCTAGCGGGAGGAGTGCATGAGCAGTTCTTC. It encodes CASSSLAGGVHEQFF. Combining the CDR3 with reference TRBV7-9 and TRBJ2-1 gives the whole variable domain DTGVSQNPRHKITKRGQNVTFRCDPISEHNRLYWYRQTLGQGPEFLTYFQNEAQLEKSRLLSDRFSAERPKGSFSTLEIQRTEQGDSAMYLCASSSLAGGVHEQFFGPGTRLTVL.

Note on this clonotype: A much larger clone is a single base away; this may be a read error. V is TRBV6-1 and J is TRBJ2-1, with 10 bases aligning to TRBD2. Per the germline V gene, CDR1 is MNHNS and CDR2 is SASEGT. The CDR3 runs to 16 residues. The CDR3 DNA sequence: TGTACCAGCAGCGGGCGAGCGGGAGGGCCCGGGCATGAGCAGTTCTTC. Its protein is CTSSGRAGGPGHEQFF.

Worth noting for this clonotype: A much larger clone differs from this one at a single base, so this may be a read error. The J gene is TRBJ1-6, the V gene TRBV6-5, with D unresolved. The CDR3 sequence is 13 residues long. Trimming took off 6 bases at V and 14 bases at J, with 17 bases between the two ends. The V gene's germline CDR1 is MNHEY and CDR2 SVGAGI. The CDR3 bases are TGTGCCAGCAGACCCTATAGAGAGTCGACCCTCCACTTT. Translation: CASRPYRESTLHF.

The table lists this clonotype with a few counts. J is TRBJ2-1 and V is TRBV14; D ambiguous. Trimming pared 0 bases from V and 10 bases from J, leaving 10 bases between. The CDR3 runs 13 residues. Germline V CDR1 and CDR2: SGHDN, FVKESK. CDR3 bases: TGTGCCAGCAGCCAAGACGGCGTGTGGGAGCAGTTCTTC. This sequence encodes CASSQDGVWEQFF.

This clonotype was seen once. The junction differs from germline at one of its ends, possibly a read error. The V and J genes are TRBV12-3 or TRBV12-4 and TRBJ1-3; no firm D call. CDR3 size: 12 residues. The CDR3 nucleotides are TGTGCCTGCGGAGCGGCTGGAGACACCATATATTTT. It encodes CACGAAGDTIYF.

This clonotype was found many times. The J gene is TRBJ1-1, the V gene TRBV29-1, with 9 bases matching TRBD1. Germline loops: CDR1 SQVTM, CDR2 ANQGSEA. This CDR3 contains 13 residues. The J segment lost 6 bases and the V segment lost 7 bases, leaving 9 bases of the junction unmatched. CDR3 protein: CSGSTGGWPEAFF. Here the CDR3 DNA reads TGCAGCGGATCTACAGGGGGCTGGCCTGAAGCTTTCTTT.

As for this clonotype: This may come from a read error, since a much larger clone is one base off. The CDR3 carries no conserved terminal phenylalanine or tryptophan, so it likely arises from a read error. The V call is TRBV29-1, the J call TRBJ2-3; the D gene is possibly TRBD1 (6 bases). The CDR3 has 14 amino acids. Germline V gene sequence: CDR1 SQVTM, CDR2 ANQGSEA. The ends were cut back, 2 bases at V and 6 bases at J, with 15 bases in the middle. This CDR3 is CSVERTARGDTQYI. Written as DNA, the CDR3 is TGCAGCGTTGAAAGGACAGCTAGGGGGGATACGCAGTATATT.

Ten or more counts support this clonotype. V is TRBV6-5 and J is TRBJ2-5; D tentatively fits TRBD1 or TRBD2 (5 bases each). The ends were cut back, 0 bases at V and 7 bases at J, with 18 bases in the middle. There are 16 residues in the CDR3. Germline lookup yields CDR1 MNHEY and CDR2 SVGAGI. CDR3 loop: CASSYSRGPTQGTQYF. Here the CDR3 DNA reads TGTGCCAGCAGTTACTCCCGGGGCCCGACCCAGGGGACCCAGTACTTC.

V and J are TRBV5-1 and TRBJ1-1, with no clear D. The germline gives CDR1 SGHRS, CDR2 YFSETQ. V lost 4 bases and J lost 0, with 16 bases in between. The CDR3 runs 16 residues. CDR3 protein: CASSPRFVNMNTEAFF. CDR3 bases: TGCGCCAGCAGCCCCCGTTTTGTGAATATGAACACTGAAGCTTTCTTT.